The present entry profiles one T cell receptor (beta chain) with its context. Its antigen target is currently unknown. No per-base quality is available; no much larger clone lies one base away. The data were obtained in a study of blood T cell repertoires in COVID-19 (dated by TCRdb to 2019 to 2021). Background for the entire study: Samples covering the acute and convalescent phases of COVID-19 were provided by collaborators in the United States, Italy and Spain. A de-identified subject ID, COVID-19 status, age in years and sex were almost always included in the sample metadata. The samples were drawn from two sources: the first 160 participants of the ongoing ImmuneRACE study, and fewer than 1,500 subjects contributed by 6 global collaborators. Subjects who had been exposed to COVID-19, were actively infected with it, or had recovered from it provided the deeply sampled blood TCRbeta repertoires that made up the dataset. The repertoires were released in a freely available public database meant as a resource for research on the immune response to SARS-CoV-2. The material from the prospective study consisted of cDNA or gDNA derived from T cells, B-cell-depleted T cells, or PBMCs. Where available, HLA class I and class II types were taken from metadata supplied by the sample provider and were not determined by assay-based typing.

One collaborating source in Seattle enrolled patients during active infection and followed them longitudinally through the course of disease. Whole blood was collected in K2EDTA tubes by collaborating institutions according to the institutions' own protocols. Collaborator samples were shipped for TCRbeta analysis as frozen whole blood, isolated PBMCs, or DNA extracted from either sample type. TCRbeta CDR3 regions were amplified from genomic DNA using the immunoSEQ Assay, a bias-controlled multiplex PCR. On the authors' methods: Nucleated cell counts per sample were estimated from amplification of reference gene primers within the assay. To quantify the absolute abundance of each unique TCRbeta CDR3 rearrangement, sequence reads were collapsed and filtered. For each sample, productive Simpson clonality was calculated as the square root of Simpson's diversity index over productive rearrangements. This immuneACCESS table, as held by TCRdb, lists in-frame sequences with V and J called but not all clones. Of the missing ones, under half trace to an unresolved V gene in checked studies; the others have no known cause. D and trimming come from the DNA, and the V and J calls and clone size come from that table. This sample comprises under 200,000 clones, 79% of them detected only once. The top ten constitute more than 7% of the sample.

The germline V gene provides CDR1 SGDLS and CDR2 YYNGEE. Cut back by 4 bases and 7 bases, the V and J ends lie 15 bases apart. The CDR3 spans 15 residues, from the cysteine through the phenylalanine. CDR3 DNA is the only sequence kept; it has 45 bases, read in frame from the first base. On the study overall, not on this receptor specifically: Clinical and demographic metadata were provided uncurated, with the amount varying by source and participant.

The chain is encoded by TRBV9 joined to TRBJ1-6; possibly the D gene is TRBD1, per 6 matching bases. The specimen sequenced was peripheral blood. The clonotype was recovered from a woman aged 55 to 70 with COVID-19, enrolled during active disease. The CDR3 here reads CASSREGTYNSPLHF. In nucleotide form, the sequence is TGTGCCAGCAGCCGAGAAGGGACATACAATTCACCCCTCCACTTT.